The 5 T cell receptor beta chains listed next were all sequenced from one sample in a study of T cell responses to AZD1222 COVID-19 vaccine. Assay used: immunoSEQ multiplex PCR; TCRdb lists only in-frame clones, some missing. The table lists roughly 84,000 clones, roughly 85% of them singletons. The material was peripheral blood, obtained on day 0 of AZD1222 vaccination. Receptors were obtained from an adult in good health.

J is TRBJ2-7 and V is TRBV21-1; the tabulated D call, TRBD2, remains unverified against the DNA. TRBV21-1 is an annotated pseudogene. This CDR3 comprises 12 residues. This CDR3 is CASDEGSYEQYF. CDR3 nucleotides: TGTGCCAGCGACGAGGGTTCGTACGAGCAGTACTTC.

The V call is TRBV7-9, the J call TRBJ1-5, with D perhaps TRBD1 (6 bases). The CDR3 runs 16 residues. Germline assignment: CDR1 SEHNR and CDR2 FQNEAQ (reference sequence). Trimming took 1 base from V and 2 from J, leaving 12 bases between them. CDR3 region: CASSLVIGGRNQPQHF. CDR3 sequence (DNA): TGTGCCAGCAGCTTAGTTATAGGGGGTCGCAATCAGCCCCAGCATTTT.

V usage is TRBV27 and J usage is TRBJ1-1; D is possibly TRBD1 (5 bases). V was trimmed by 2 bases and J by 4 bases, leaving 11 bases between them. The CDR3 is made up of 14 amino acids. The V gene's germline CDR1 is MNHEY and CDR2 SMNVEV (reference sequence). The CDR3 nucleotides are TGTGCCAGCAGTTTACTGGGGGGACCCACTGAAGCTTTCTTT. This codes for CASSLLGGPTEAFF.

The J gene is TRBJ2-7, the V gene TRBV7-9; TRBD2 matches at 12 bases. CDR1 and CDR2 from the germline V gene are SEHNR and FQNEAQ (reference sequence). The CDR3 runs to 16 residues. With V trimmed by 5 bases and J by 2 bases, 7 bases remained unmatched. The CDR3 coding sequence is TGTGCCAGCAGCGCCGGACTAGCGGGACCTCCCTACGAGCAGTACTTC. Translating gives CASSAGLAGPPYEQYF.

In nucleotides, the CDR3 is TGTGCCAGCAAACGTCGACAGGGAAACACTGAAGCTTTCTTT. Its translation: CASKRRQGNTEAFF. This rearrangement joins TRBV5-8 to TRBJ1-1, with 7 bases that match TRBD1. This CDR3 comprises 14 residues. V gave up 6 bases and J gave up 2 bases; unmatched junction bases: 7. The germline CDR1 and CDR2 sequences are SGHTS and YDEGEE. Drawing the rest from reference TRBV5-8 and TRBJ1-1, the complete variable domain is EAGVTQSPTHLIKTRGQQATLRCSPISGHTSVYWYQQALGLGLQFLLWYDEGEERNRGNFPPRFSGRQFPNYSSELNVNALELEDSALYLCASKRRQGNTEAFFGQGTRLTVV.